These T cell receptor beta chains were read from a single sample in a study of CD8 T cells in ankylosing spondylitis. TCRdb ran MiXCR on the 5' RACE reads and lists one entry per CDR3 protein. The sample yields some 220,000 distinct CDR3 sequences, just under 7.5% seen once. Sequencing used blood, either unsorted or a sorted T cell fraction (not recorded which). The receptors were gathered from a male donor with ankylosing spondylitis. The CDR3 runs from the conserved cysteine through the conserved F or W.

j_call v_call cdr3_aa
TRBJ1-5 TRBV30 CASASTGSNQPQHF
TRBJ1-1 TRBV28 CASSFLPAGMNTEAFF
TRBJ2-2 TRBV11-2 CASSLDSGGLNTGELFF
TRBJ2-7 TRBV10-3 CAISESTAYEQYF
TRBJ2-1 TRBV18 CASSPRGDRRDNEQFF
TRBJ2-2 TRBV10-3 CAITGTSLTGELFF
TRBJ2-3 TRBV5-1 CASSLVSGHTQYF
TRBJ2-7 TRBV7-9 CASSPGGYEQYF
TRBJ1-4 TRBV7-6 CASSPDRRKEKLFF
TRBJ2-1 TRBV4-2 CASSQDTVEQFF
TRBJ2-1 TRBV4-3 CASSRELAGGVGEQFF